Listed below are T cell receptor beta chains from one sample, sequenced in a study of T cell repertoires in cytomegalovirus infection. TCRdb reanalysed the reads using MiXCR and keeps one entry per CDR3 protein. In the table there are 250,000 or so distinct CDR3 sequences, about 15% of which are singletons. Sequencing was done on a sample of CD8+ T cells from PBMCs. All receptors derive from a human donor in good health (CMV status not recorded). Some clones in this sample may be carry-over from other donors' samples. The CDR3 runs from the conserved cysteine through the conserved F or W. D genes are given only for firm matches. Clone size appears in some rows only: once, few, many, or a class for an expanded clone.

d_call | j_call | clone_size | v_call | cdr3_aa | cdr3_nt
NA | TRBJ1-5 | many | TRBV7-8 | CASSSRVLQPQHF | TGTGCCAGCAGCTCCAGGGTACTACAGCCCCAGCATTTT
TRBD1 | TRBJ1-1 | many | TRBV6-1 | CASSVLKPKTPTGAGPEAFF | TGTGCCAGCAGTGTATTGAAACCCAAAACCCCGACAGGGGCAGGTCCTGAAGCTTTCTTT
NA | TRBJ2-3 | NA | TRBV2 | CASSGSEAATDTQYF | TGTGCCAGCAGTGGATCGGAAGCGGCCACAGATACGCAGTATTTT
NA | TRBJ1-1 | few | TRBV5-5 | CASSLGWERTSEAFF | TGTGCCAGCAGCTTGGGATGGGAGAGAACGTCTGAAGCTTTCTTT
NA | TRBJ1-1 | NA | TRBV9 | CSSSVDGGGGTEAFF | TGTTCCAGCAGCGTAGACGGTGGGGGGGGGACTGAAGCTTTCTTT
TRBD1 | TRBJ2-2 | NA | TRBV24-1 | CATSDSDRGNTGELFF | TGTGCCACCAGTGACAGCGACAGGGGTAACACCGGGGAGCTGTTTTTT
TRBD1 | TRBJ2-1 | NA | TRBV14 | CASSQEGQELFF | TGTGCCAGCAGCCAAGAGGGACAGGAGCTGTTCTTC
NA | TRBJ1-5 | few | TRBV6-2/TRBV6-3 | CASSRGHFSNQPQHF | TGTGCCAGCAGTCGAGGACATTTTAGCAATCAGCCCCAGCATTTT
NA | TRBJ1-1 | many | TRBV5-6 | CASSLAPRDPNTEAFF | TGTGCCAGCAGCTTGGCCCCCAGGGACCCGAACACTGAAGCTTTCTTT
NA | TRBJ2-1 | many | TRBV12-3/TRBV12-4 | CASSYTGSSYNEQFF | TGTGCCAGCAGTTACACCGGGAGCTCCTACAATGAGCAGTTCTTC
NA | TRBJ2-4 | few | TRBV28 | CASSTITGGRAKNIQYF | TGTGCCAGCAGTACCATAACAGGCGGTAGGGCCAAAAACATTCAGTACTTC
NA | TRBJ1-1 | NA | TRBV6-6 | CASSYEGHQTEAFF | TGTGCCAGCAGTTACGAGGGCCACCAAACTGAAGCTTTCTTT
NA | TRBJ1-5 | few | TRBV27 | CASSLNLPSLESNQPQHF | TGTGCCAGCAGTTTAAACCTACCCTCCTTGGAGAGCAATCAGCCCCAGCATTTT
NA | TRBJ2-3 | NA | TRBV7-9 | CATRDVIATDTQYF | TGTGCCACCCGGGACGTCATCGCGACAGATACGCAGTATTTT
NA | TRBJ2-7 | NA | TRBV6-6 | CASSDEFPDYEQYF | TGTGCCAGCAGTGACGAGTTCCCCGACTACGAGCAGTACTTC
NA | TRBJ2-7 | NA | TRBV5-4 | CASSSLDRNSYEQYF | TGTGCCAGCAGCTCGTTGGACAGAAATTCCTACGAGCAGTACTTC
NA | TRBJ2-1 | few | TRBV5-6 | CASSFDHQNEQFF | TGTGCCAGCAGCTTTGACCACCAGAATGAGCAGTTCTTC
TRBD1 | TRBJ2-7 | few | TRBV7-4 | CASSGRGYEQYF | TGTGCCAGCAGCGGCAGGGGGTACGAGCAGTACTTC
NA | TRBJ2-7 | many | TRBV7-2 | CASSPNRWGYEQYF | TGTGCCAGCAGCCCAAATCGATGGGGCTACGAGCAGTACTTC
TRBD1 | TRBJ2-1 | many | TRBV10-3 | CAIKDRGTYNEQFF | TGTGCCATCAAAGACAGGGGGACCTACAATGAGCAGTTCTTC
NA | TRBJ2-2 | many | TRBV4-1 | CASSQVLRDTGELFF | TGCGCCAGCAGCCAAGTTCTCAGGGACACCGGGGAGCTGTTTTTT
TRBD1 | TRBJ2-1 | few | TRBV19 | CASSIAPVYLGQGVDNEQFF | TGTGCCAGTAGTATAGCCCCAGTTTACCTAGGACAGGGTGTCGACAATGAGCAGTTCTTC
TRBD2 | TRBJ2-2 | many | TRBV4-2 | CASSQELADTGELFF | TGTGCCAGCAGCCAAGAACTAGCGGACACCGGGGAGCTGTTTTTT
NA | TRBJ2-1 | many | TRBV7-8 | CAIEKGWHNEQFF | TGTGCCATCGAGAAGGGGTGGCACAATGAGCAGTTCTTC
TRBD2 | TRBJ2-7 | many | TRBV7-6 | CASSLYSGGTGEQYF | TGTGCCAGCAGCTTATATAGCGGGGGTACCGGCGAGCAGTACTTC
NA | TRBJ2-1 | many | TRBV24-1 | CATSDPWDNEQFF | TGTGCCACCAGTGATCCGTGGGACAATGAGCAGTTCTTC
NA | TRBJ2-7 | NA | TRBV20-1 | CSVTAYYSYEQYF | TGCAGTGTAACAGCATACTACTCCTACGAGCAGTACTTC